This T cell receptor beta chain was captured in a study of T-cell memory formation after mild COVID-19 (dated by TCRdb to the early 2020s). Regarding the complete study: TCR sequence clusters from the two donors were largely donor specific. In a couple of donors, T-cell clones that expanded and contracted after mild COVID-19 were followed by sequencing TCRalpha and TCRbeta repertoires longitudinally. The cohort was made up of two young adult volunteers, one female and one male, who were previously healthy. Study-wide findings and limitations: Contracting CD4+ clones were located mainly in the CM and EM memory subsets, whereas CD8+ clones were found to be enriched in EMRA. Balanced CD4/CD8 phenotypes were observed for clones contracting from day 15 to 85, whereas a bias towards CD4+ was observed for a second wave of clones expanding from day 15 to 37. The study covered only a couple of mild cases, and larger cohorts including severe cases with pre-infection samples were considered necessary. Some responding clones were found in pre-infection memory, which suggests that pre-existing cross-reactive memory T cells took part in the SARS-CoV-2 response. SARS-CoV-2 specificity of the second-wave clones peaking on day 37 was not confirmed.

Ficoll-Paque density gradient centrifugation was used to isolate PBMCs. This clonotype was counted only a few times. The antigen it recognizes is unknown. Base-call qualities are not available, and no considerably larger clone is one nucleotide away. For CDR1 and CDR2, the germline V gene lists SNHLY and FYNNEI. There are 13 amino acids in the CDR3, from cysteine to phenylalanine inclusive. Only the CDR3 portion is preserved as DNA: 39 bases, with reading frame beginning at the first base. For this chain, trimming is 7 bases at the V end and 8 bases at the J end, and the number of junction bases without a gene match is 3. Sequenced on an Illumina NovaSeq 6000. Using 5'RACE with constant-segment primers, TCRalpha and TCRbeta cDNA libraries were constructed, with sample barcodes and unique molecular identifiers added in the process. Trizol reagent was used to extract RNA from every sample. Amplification of the libraries took two PCR steps, and the second step added a second sample barcode plus Illumina TruSeq adapters. Sequencing of libraries was performed on an Illumina NovaSeq with 2 x 150 bp paired-end reads. Processing in the source paper ran as follows. Demultiplexing of reads and collapsing into UMI-guided consensus sequences were performed with migec v1.2.7. Using mixcr v2.1.11, UMI consensuses were aligned to TRA and TRB V and J templates and then assembled into clonotypes. A clonotype was counted as expanded or contracted only when both edgeR and NoisET called the clonotype significant, with the noise models trained on biological replicates. edgeR calls used a false discovery rate-adjusted p below 0.01 and a log2 fold-change threshold of 1. As an exploratory analysis of dynamics, max-normalized trajectories of the 1000 most abundant clonotypes were examined by PCA with hierarchical clustering. The CD4 or CD8 phenotype of responding clones was assigned using the separately sequenced CD4+ and CD8+ repertoires. TCRdb passed the public sequencing reads through fastp at Q25 and MiXCR, retaining productive beta sequences. Each CDR3 protein appears once, grouped with its most common genes and DNA. What appears here as the V and J calls and clone size reflects TCRdb's work, not the paper's. The sample yields 45,000 or so distinct CDR3 sequences; roughly 7.2% were counted once. Approximately 0.74% of the sample rests with the top ten.

The sample consisted of PBMCs or a T cell subset sorted from them (not recorded which). The V gene is TRBV2 and the J gene is TRBJ2-2, with 11 junctional bases fitting TRBD2. The TCR comes from an adult who had mild COVID-19 (a few samples of this study predate the infection). The sample titles of this study are shuffled in the database, so cell type and time point are left out. The CDR3 protein: CASKLAGVGELFF. DNA sequence: TGTGCCAGCAAACTAGCGGGAGTGGGGGAGCTGTTTTTT.